The 30 T cell receptor beta chains presented below share a single source sample, sequenced in a study of vaccination and CD4 T cells after COVID-19. Treatment meaning: approximately nine-day PBMC culture with coronavirus spike peptide pools or control peptides (ViraFEST assay). No antigen has been assigned to these receptors. The Oncomine TCR Beta short-read assay sequenced DNA from cultured CD4+ T cells. One entry per CDR3 protein results from TCRdb running MiXCR on the PCR reads. This table has around 4,200 distinct CDR3 sequences, around 40% appearing once. Sample: CD4+ T cells from blood, cultured in vitro, taken after SARS-CoV-2 vaccination. These receptors came from a human donor who had recovered from COVID-19.

In this sample, this clonotype turned up once. The chain links TRBV2 to TRBJ1-2, with D perhaps matching TRBD1 (5 bases). V lost 4 bases and J lost 5, with 11 bases in between. Germline values: CDR1 SNHLY, CDR2 FYNNEI. CDR3 length: 13 residues. The CDR3 loop is CASSVLGEYGYTF. CDR3 nucleotides: TGTGCCAGCAGTGTGTTAGGGGAGTATGGCTACACCTTC. Full variable domain (outside the CDR3, taken from reference TRBV2 and TRBJ1-2): EPEVTQTPSHQVTQMGQEVILRCVPISNHLYFYWYRQILGQKVEFLVSFYNNEISEKSEIFDDQFSVERPDGSNFTLKIRSTKLEDSAMYFCASSVLGEYGYTFGSGTRLTVV.

This chain links TRBV2 with TRBJ2-5; D gene ambiguous. This CDR3 comprises 16 residues. The V gene's germline CDR1 is SNHLY and CDR2 FYNNEI. V was clipped by 2 bases and J by 1 base, with 14 bases between them. In nucleotides, the CDR3 is TGTGCCAGCAGTGAAAATCGGTACCCGACCCAAGAGACCCAGTACTTC. Protein product: CASSENRYPTQETQYF.

This clonotype was seen a few times. This chain joins TRBV7-6 and TRBJ1-1; weak D call: TRBD1 (5 bases). Trimming took off 5 bases at V and 11 bases at J, with 27 bases between the two ends. The CDR3 covers 16 residues. Germline V lookup: CDR1 SGHVS, CDR2 FNYEAQ. The CDR3 DNA reads TGTGCCAGCAGCCCCCTAGTCGGCGGGGGTGGGGAGGCGGCTTTCTTT. Translating gives CASSPLVGGGGEAAFF.

This chain joins TRBV7-9 and TRBJ2-5, with 9 positions matching TRBD2. With V trimmed by 4 bases and J by 5 bases, 11 bases remained unmatched. CDR1 is SEHNR, CDR2 FQNEAQ, per germline (reference sequence). CDR3 length: 16 amino acids. CDR3 sequence: CASSSQAGGGGETQYF. In DNA, the CDR3 is TGTGCCAGCAGCTCACAAGCGGGGGGCGGGGGGGAGACCCAGTACTTC.

V is TRBV7-2 and J is TRBJ1-2; no reliable D call. CDR1 is SGHTA and CDR2 is FQGNSA in the germline V gene. The CDR3 covers 11 residues. Trimming shortened V by 7 bases and J by 3 bases, and 6 bases separated the two germline ends. The CDR3: CASTDHYGYTF. The CDR3 coding sequence is TGTGCCAGCACCGATCACTATGGCTACACCTTC.

The chain uses TRBV2 and TRBJ2-1; TRBD2 matches at 11 bases. This CDR3 region has 20 residues. The V gene end was trimmed by 3 bases and the J gene end by 3 bases; junction bases not matched to a gene: 16. Germline values: CDR1 SNHLY, CDR2 FYNNEI. The CDR3 loop reads CASSDRTRGAGLAVYNEQFF. The CDR3 coding sequence is TGTGCCAGCAGTGATAGGACCCGCGGGGCGGGACTAGCGGTCTACAATGAGCAGTTCTTC.

The V gene is TRBV20-1, the J gene TRBJ2-3; D assignment may be TRBD1 or TRBD2 (5 bases each). Trimming pared 7 bases from V and 4 bases from J, leaving 9 bases between. Germline V gene sequence: CDR1 DFQATT, CDR2 SNEGSKA (reference sequence). The CDR3 runs to 11 residues. The CDR3 bases are TGCAGTGGGGGGACCCCAGATACGCAGTATTTT. Its translation: CSGGTPDTQYF.

The rearrangement links TRBV4-1 to TRBJ2-2; maybe TRBD1 (5 bases). The CDR3 contains 14 residues. Between the trimmed V and J ends, which lost 2 bases and 8 bases, there was a span of 12 bases. CDR1 and CDR2 from the germline V gene are MGHRA and YSYEKL. CDR3 DNA: TGCGCCAGCAGCCAAACCCTGGGGCAGGGGGAGCTGTTTTTT. Residues: CASSQTLGQGELFF.

V gene TRBV25-1 combines with J gene TRBJ2-7; tentative D call: TRBD1 (5 bases). The CDR3 totals 14 residues. V was trimmed by 5 bases and J by 6 bases, leaving 17 bases between them. From germline, CDR1 is MGHDK and CDR2 SYGVNS. The CDR3 DNA follows: TGTGCCAGCAGTTCCTTTGGGGCCTCGGGCGAGCAGTACTTC. Translation gives CASSSFGASGEQYF.

V usage is TRBV12-3 or TRBV12-4 and J usage is TRBJ1-2; 7 nucleotides align to TRBD1. This CDR3 is built from 14 residues. Trimming removed 0 bases from V and 5 bases from J; junction bases left unmatched: 3. Here the CDR3 DNA reads TGTGCCAGCAGTTTAGCGACAGGGATATATGGCTACACCTTC. As protein: CASSLATGIYGYTF.

This clonotype ranks as large (0.1 to 1%). The V gene is TRBV4-2, the J gene TRBJ1-5; 7 bases agree with TRBD1. The CDR3 length is 15 residues. V gave up 0 bases and J gave up 1 base; unmatched junction bases: 0. Looked up from germline, CDR1 is LGHNA and CDR2 is YNFKEQ. DNA of the CDR3: TGTGCCAGCAGCCAAGAGGGACAGAGCAATCAGCCCCAGCATTTT. Translated, it gives CASSQEGQSNQPQHF.

J is TRBJ1-2 and V is TRBV9; D not resolved. Germline V lookup: CDR1 SGDLS, CDR2 YYNGEE. CDR3 length: 11 residues. V lost 3 bases to trimming and J lost 2 bases, with 2 bases between them. The CDR3 DNA is TGTGCCAGCAGCGCCAACTATGGCTACACCTTC. Protein: CASSANYGYTF. Full variable domain (remainder filled in from reference TRBV9 and TRBJ1-2): DSGVTQTPKHLITATGQRVTLRCSPRSGDLSVYWYQQSLDQGLQFLIQYYNGEERAKGNILERFSAQQFPDLHSELNLSSLELGDSALYFCASSANYGYTFGSGTRLTVV.

This clonotype has more than one count but fewer than ten. This chain links TRBV7-3 with TRBJ2-6; D remains unclear. The V and J ends lost 2 bases and 0 bases respectively, with 5 bases between them. Germline V gene sequence: CDR1 SGHTA, CDR2 FQGTGA. The CDR3 is made up of 15 amino acids. The CDR3 sequence: CASSLVFSGANVLTF. In DNA, the CDR3 is TGTGCCAGCAGCTTAGTATTCTCTGGGGCCAACGTCCTGACTTTC.

In its sample, this clonotype was seen once. The chain joins TRBV28 to TRBJ1-5, with unresolved D. V dropped 8 bases and J dropped 0 bases, with 8 bases sitting between them. Germline-derived CDR1 and CDR2 are MDHEN and SYDVKM. The CDR3 length is 13 residues. CDR3 nucleotides: TGTGCCAGCGCCCGAGATAGCAATCAGCCCCAGCATTTT. It translates to CASARDSNQPQHF.

The rearrangement uses TRBV7-6 and TRBJ2-7; D tentatively reads TRBD1 or TRBD2 (5 bases each). The V end was cut by 1 base, the J end by 3 bases, with 10 bases between. The CDR3 sequence is 14 residues long. CDR1 and CDR2 (germline): SGHVS, FNYEAQ. The CDR3 coding sequence is TGTGCCAGCAGCTTAGGGGACGGATACTACGAGCAGTACTTC. This gives the protein CASSLGDGYYEQYF.

This clonotype turned up a few times. The chain recombines TRBV6-1 with TRBJ1-2, with 9 bases fitting TRBD1. Germline loops: CDR1 MNHNS, CDR2 SASEGT. The trim removed 6 bases at V and 3 bases at J, leaving 2 bases unmatched. The CDR3 has 13 residues. The CDR3, as DNA: TGTGCCAGCAGGGGGACAGGGCACTATGGCTACACCTTC. The encoded protein is CASRGTGHYGYTF.

The chain recombines TRBV20-1 with TRBJ2-5, with D uncertain. Germline values: CDR1 DFQATT, CDR2 SNEGSKA (reference sequence). V was pared by 2 bases and J by 2 bases, with 9 bases between. The CDR3 has 13 amino acids. The CDR3, as DNA: TGCAGTGCTAGAACACATTTTCAAGAGACCCAGTACTTC. Residues: CSARTHFQETQYF.

This clonotype was observed a single time. This rearrangement joins TRBV19 to TRBJ2-4; unclear D gene. V lost 5 bases and J 0 bases, leaving 11 bases between the germline ends. The V gene's germline CDR1 is LNHDA and CDR2 SQIVND (reference sequence). The CDR3 has 15 amino acids. In DNA form, the CDR3 reads TGTGCCAGTAGTTCTTCAGGTCTAGCCAAAAACATTCAGTACTTC. Translated: CASSSSGLAKNIQYF. Full variable domain (rest looked up from reference TRBV19 and TRBJ2-4): DGGITQSPKYLFRKEGQNVTLSCEQNLNHDAMYWYRQDPGQGLRLIYYSQIVNDFQKGDIAEGYSVSREKKESFPLTVTSAQKNPTAFYLCASSSSGLAKNIQYFGAGTRLSVL.

Only a few counts were recorded for this clonotype. The chain carries TRBV7-9 and TRBJ2-5; D is possibly TRBD2 (5 bases). The V gene lost 1 base and the J gene lost 5 bases, with 11 bases spanning the gap. This CDR3 is 14 amino acids long. CDR1 is SEHNR and CDR2 is FQNEAQ in the germline V gene (reference sequence). The CDR3 coding sequence is TGTGCCAGCAGCTTAGGTAGAGCGGCGGAGACCCAGTACTTC. It specifies CASSLGRAAETQYF.

The chain uses TRBV20-1 and TRBJ2-5; no clear D gene. This CDR3 comprises 13 residues. CDR1 is DFQATT, CDR2 SNEGSKA, per germline (reference sequence). V lost 3 bases and J 9 bases, leaving 17 bases between the germline ends. The CDR3 region has the DNA TGCAGTGCTAGTGGTGACTGGGCAAACGCCCAGTACTTC. Its translation: CSASGDWANAQYF.

This chain connects TRBV20-1 to TRBJ2-1; 8 nucleotides align to TRBD2. Trimming took 3 bases from V and 3 from J; bases not matched to a gene: 4. Germline V gene lookup returns CDR1 DFQATT and CDR2 SNEGSKA (reference sequence). The CDR3 extends over 14 amino acids. The CDR3 loop is CSASQLAVYNEQFF. The CDR3 DNA is TGCAGTGCTAGTCAACTAGCGGTCTACAATGAGCAGTTCTTC.

The gene calls are TRBV11-2 and TRBJ2-1; 9 bases fit TRBD2. The CDR3 spans 14 residues. V trimming: 3 bases; J trimming: 12 bases; junction bases outside the gene matches: 9. Per germline, CDR1 SGHAT and CDR2 FQNNGV. DNA for the CDR3: TGTGCCAGCAGCTTGCGGGAGGGCTTTATGAGGCAGTTCTTC. Translated, it gives CASSLREGFMRQFF.

Only a few counts were recorded for this clonotype. J is TRBJ1-2 and V is TRBV6-1, with no clear D. Germline CDR1 reads MNHNS; CDR2 reads SASEGT. V gave up 6 bases and J gave up 8 bases, with 16 bases separating them. The CDR3 loop spans 13 amino acids. The CDR3 nucleotides are TGTGCCAGCAGCAGGACTGGAGAGGAAGGCTACACCTTC. Encoded protein: CASSRTGEEGYTF.

This clonotype was seen a few times. The chain is built from TRBV6-5 and TRBJ2-6, with D perhaps being TRBD1 or TRBD2 (5 bases each). This CDR3 comprises 16 residues. V was trimmed by 4 bases and J by 0 bases, leaving 10 bases between them. Germline V gene sequence: CDR1 MNHEY, CDR2 SVGAGI. The CDR3 protein is CASSSGRSSGANVLTF. CDR3 nucleotides: TGTGCCAGCAGTTCGGGACGGAGCTCTGGGGCCAACGTCCTGACTTTC.

This clonotype has a handful of counts. The rearrangement joins TRBV27 to TRBJ2-3; 8 positions match TRBD2. V gave up 8 bases and J gave up 8 bases; unmatched junction bases: 6. Germline V gene sequence: CDR1 MNHEY, CDR2 SMNVEV (reference sequence). The CDR3 is 12 residues long. CDR3 region: CASRTAGGTQYF. Here the CDR3 DNA reads TGTGCCAGCCGCACCGCGGGAGGTACGCAGTATTTT.

CDR3 DNA: TGTGCCAGCAGCCTACCATCGGGCGGAAGAAGGGTCGGGGAGCTGTTTTTT. Amino acids: CASSLPSGGRRVGELFF. The V call is TRBV6-1, the J call TRBJ2-2; no firm D call. The CDR3 contains 17 residues. Germline CDR1 reads MNHNS; CDR2 reads SASEGT. Between the trimmed V and J ends, which lost 6 bases and 7 bases, there was a span of 24 bases.

The chain recombines TRBV12-3 or TRBV12-4 with TRBJ2-5; D gene uncertain. The V end lost 1 base, the J end lost 2 bases, and 8 bases lay between the germline ends. The CDR3 is 14 amino acids. The CDR3, as DNA: TGTGCCAGCAGTTTAGTGCGTACTCAAGAGACCCAGTACTTC. It is translated as CASSLVRTQETQYF.

This clonotype has just a few counts. The gene calls are TRBV11-3 and TRBJ1-1; 7 bases match TRBD1. The CDR3 contains 13 residues. The V gene's germline CDR1 is SGHNT and CDR2 YENEEA. After removal of 6 bases from V and 10 bases from J, the junction contained 11 bases not matched to a gene. In DNA form, the CDR3 reads TGTGCCAGCAGACCCGGTGACAGGGAGAGAGCTTTCTTT. Encoded protein: CASRPGDRERAFF.

The chain couples TRBV11-3 to TRBJ1-4, with TRBD1 matching 8 bases. The CDR3 runs 16 residues. The ends lost 4 bases at V and 3 bases at J; junction bases unmatched: 7. CDR1 is SGHNT, CDR2 YENEEA, per germline. This CDR3 is CASSSRTGNPNEKLFF. The CDR3 DNA is TGTGCCAGCAGCTCCCGGACAGGGAACCCTAATGAAAAACTGTTTTTT.

This clonotype was seen a few times. The chain is built from TRBV7-2 and TRBJ2-1, with D tentatively TRBD2 (5 bases). Between the trimmed V and J ends, which lost 3 bases and 3 bases, there was a span of 9 bases. The CDR3 is 14 amino acids. Per the germline V gene, CDR1 is SGHTA and CDR2 is FQGNSA. CDR3 DNA sequence: TGTGCCAGCAGCTTCTTTCGGGGCTACAATGAGCAGTTCTTC. Translation: CASSFFRGYNEQFF.